Shown below are 30 T cell receptor beta chains from a single sample sequenced in a study of T cell clones after liver transplantation. The repertoire was sequenced with immunoSEQ multiplex PCR; TCRdb's copy has only in-frame clones and lacks some. Of around 80,000 clones in the sample, 80% to 85% were seen once. The sequences come from CD4+ T cells from blood, collected approximately 3.5 years after liver transplant. These receptors came from a human patient who received a liver transplant. Some of the T cells might come from the graft donor.

This chain uses TRBV14 with TRBJ2-3; possibly TRBD2 for D (6 bases). This CDR3 has 15 residues. Germline loops: CDR1 SGHDN, CDR2 FVKESK. Trimming removed 4 bases at V and 6 bases at J, with 17 bases between. CDR3 coding DNA: TGTGCCAGCAGCCGGTGGCGGGGAAATACGGATACGCAGTATTTT. It encodes CASSRWRGNTDTQYF.

This clone was picked up one time. This chain joins TRBV30 and TRBJ2-2; no clear D. Germline values: CDR1 GTSNPN, CDR2 SVGIG (reference sequence). The V end lost 2 bases, the J end lost 7 bases, and 8 bases lay between the germline ends. The CDR3 contains 12 residues. CDR3 in amino acids: CAWSRAVGELFF. The CDR3, as DNA: TGTGCCTGGAGTCGGGCGGTCGGGGAGCTGTTTTTT.

The chain combines TRBV4-3 with TRBJ2-1; possibly TRBD2 for D (6 bases). V lost 4 bases and J 7 bases, leaving 17 bases between the germline ends. Germline V gene sequence: CDR1 LGHNA, CDR2 YSLEER. The CDR3 is 15 residues long. In DNA form, the CDR3 reads TGCGCCAGCAGCCCGAGAGGAGCCGGGGGAAATGAGCAGTTCTTC. It translates to CASSPRGAGGNEQFF.

V usage is TRBV19 and J usage is TRBJ1-5, with D maybe TRBD1 (5 bases). CDR3 size: 14 residues. With 5 bases removed from V and 5 bases from J, the gap between germline ends came to 13 bases. Germline CDR1 and CDR2: LNHDA and SQIVND (reference sequence). CDR3 in amino acids: CASSRGSGHQPQHF. As DNA, the CDR3 is TGTGCCAGTAGTCGAGGGTCAGGGCATCAGCCCCAGCATTTT.

The V gene is TRBV5-1, the J gene TRBJ2-7, with D possibly TRBD2 on 6 matching bases. The CDR3 extends over 16 amino acids. Trimming pared 4 bases from V and 7 bases from J, leaving 24 bases between. Germline V gene data show CDR1 as SGHRS and CDR2 as YFSETQ. The CDR3 loop is CASSAGTRQLKWEQYF. The CDR3 bases are TGCGCCAGCAGCGCGGGAACCCGACAGCTTAAATGGGAGCAGTACTTC.

V is TRBV6-6 and J is TRBJ2-2; D gene uncertain. The CDR3 is made up of 14 amino acids. The V gene lost 0 bases and the J gene lost 5 bases, with 7 bases spanning the gap. Germline-derived CDR1 and CDR2 are MNHNY and SVGAGI (reference sequence). CDR3 DNA sequence: TGTGCCAGCAGTTACTCGATAGAAACCGGGGAGCTGTTTTTT. This sequence encodes CASSYSIETGELFF.

The J gene is TRBJ2-7, the V gene TRBV28; weak D call: TRBD1 (5 bases). Germline-derived CDR1 and CDR2 are MDHEN and SYDVKM. CDR3 length equals 15 residues. V was trimmed by 3 bases and J by 0 bases, leaving 12 bases between them. In nucleotides, the CDR3 is TGTGCCAGCAGTTTCGGGCAGGGTAGCTCCTACGAGCAGTACTTC. Translating gives CASSFGQGSSYEQYF.

This clone has just one count. This rearrangement joins TRBV5-1 to TRBJ2-3; 7 nucleotides agree with TRBD2. This CDR3 has 14 residues. Trimming took 0 bases from V and 3 from J; bases not matched to a gene: 1. Germline V gene lookup returns CDR1 SGHRS and CDR2 YFSETQ. CDR3 nucleotide sequence: TGCGCCAGCAGCTTGGCAGCGGGGACAGATACGCAGTATTTT. This translates into CASSLAAGTDTQYF.

This chain connects TRBV7-9 to TRBJ2-3; D might be TRBD1 or TRBD2, each matching 6 bases. Trimming stripped 7 bases from V and 1 base from J, with 18 bases between. CDR1 is SEHNR and CDR2 is FQNEAQ in the germline V gene (reference sequence). CDR3 length equals 16 residues. For the CDR3, the DNA is TGTGCCAGCACCCCGGGGGCTTGGGGGGGCACAGATACGCAGTATTTT. Translation gives CASTPGAWGGTDTQYF.

This clone was recorded a few times. This chain's CDR3 is CASSRTAAVQETQYF. CDR3 DNA: TGCGCCAGCAGCCGGACGGCGGCTGTACAAGAGACCCAGTACTTC. The rearrangement joins TRBV5-1 to TRBJ2-5; D is uncertain. V was trimmed by 4 bases and J by 2 bases, leaving 15 bases between them. This CDR3 contains 15 residues. Germline V gene data show CDR1 as SGHRS and CDR2 as YFSETQ.

J is TRBJ2-1 and V is TRBV2; no definite D call. The germline V gene has CDR1 SNHLY and CDR2 FYNNEI. V was pared by 8 bases and J by 4 bases, with 3 bases between. The CDR3 is 10 amino acids. CDR3 nucleotide sequence: TGTGCCAGCCAATACAATGAGCAGTTCTTC. Its protein product is CASQYNEQFF.

The CDR3 loop is CASSQAWTGRNEQFF. Written as DNA, the CDR3 is TGCGCCAGCAGCCAAGCATGGACAGGGCGAAATGAGCAGTTCTTC. The chain carries TRBV4-1 and TRBJ2-1, with 8 bases aligning to TRBD1. Per the germline V gene, CDR1 is MGHRA and CDR2 is YSYEKL. V lost 1 base to trimming and J lost 7 bases; unmatched junction nucleotides: 6. The CDR3 length is 15 residues.

The CDR3 protein is CASSTSSGANVLTF. In DNA, the CDR3 is TGTGCCAGCAGTACATCCTCTGGGGCCAACGTCCTGACTTTC. The chain employs TRBV28 and TRBJ2-6; D gene unclear. Germline-derived CDR1 and CDR2 are MDHEN and SYDVKM. The CDR3 spans 14 residues. V dropped 5 bases and J dropped 0 bases, with 5 bases sitting between them.

This chain uses TRBV5-1 with TRBJ1-1; 9 nucleotides agree with TRBD1. V lost 2 bases to trimming and J lost 5 bases; unmatched junction nucleotides: 13. Germline CDR1 SGHRS, CDR2 YFSETQ. This CDR3 is 17 amino acids long. The CDR3 DNA is TGCGCCAGCAGCTTCCACGGGACAGGGATGTTGGAAACTGAAGCTTTCTTT. Its protein product is CASSFHGTGMLETEAFF. Looking up the rest from reference TRBV5-1 and TRBJ1-1 gives the full variable domain: KAGVTQTPRYLIKTRGQQVTLSCSPISGHRSVSWYQQTPGQGLQFLFEYFSETQRNKGNFPGRFSGRQFSNSRSEMNVSTLELGDSALYLCASSFHGTGMLETEAFFGQGTRLTVV.

This chain connects TRBV5-1 to TRBJ1-2; TRBD1 agrees at 9 bases. The CDR3 spans 19 residues. CDR1 is SGHRS, CDR2 YFSETQ, per germline. Germline trimming cut 0 bases from V and 1 base from J; bases unmatched to any gene: 13. CDR3 amino acids: CASSLDFHGTGTHNYGYTF. The CDR3 nucleotides are TGCGCCAGCAGCTTGGACTTTCACGGGACAGGGACTCATAACTATGGCTACACCTTC.

The genes are TRBV27 and TRBJ2-1; D possibly uses TRBD1 or TRBD2 (5 bases each). This CDR3 has 15 amino acids. CDR1 and CDR2 (germline): MNHEY, SMNVEV (reference sequence). V was clipped by 3 bases and J by 7 bases, with 16 bases between them. The CDR3 sequence is CASSFWGSSGNEQFF. Here the CDR3 DNA reads TGTGCCAGCAGTTTTTGGGGGAGTAGTGGGAATGAGCAGTTCTTC.

There are a few counts of this clone. The chain combines TRBV2 with TRBJ1-1, with 7 nucleotides matching TRBD1. With 6 bases clipped from V and 8 bases from J, the junction kept 6 bases outside the gene matches. The CDR3 loop spans 12 amino acids. In germline, CDR1 is SNHLY, CDR2 FYNNEI. The CDR3 nucleotides are TGTGCCAGCAGGGCAGACAGGGCGGAAGCTTTCTTT. Its protein product is CASRADRAEAFF.

V gene TRBV9 combines with J gene TRBJ1-3; D remains ambiguous. Looked up from germline, CDR1 is SGDLS and CDR2 is YYNGEE. The CDR3 runs to 14 residues. The germline V and J ends were trimmed by 7 bases and 0 bases, with 11 bases remaining between them. The CDR3 coding sequence is TGTGCCAGCCGCCGAGGTGACTCTGGAAACACCATATATTTT. Translating gives CASRRGDSGNTIYF.

For the CDR3, the DNA is TGTGCCAGCTCACCACGACAGGGGGCGATTAGTTCTGGGGCCAACGTCCTGACTTTC. Its protein product is CASSPRQGAISSGANVLTF. This chain connects TRBV18 to TRBJ2-6; 10 bases line up with TRBD1. CDR3 length equals 19 residues. The germline V gene has CDR1 KGHSH and CDR2 LQKENI. The J segment lost 1 base and the V segment lost 1 base, leaving 7 bases of the junction unmatched.

This sequence joins TRBV5-4 and TRBJ2-1, with a tentative D call TRBD2 (5 bases). CDR1 and CDR2 (germline): SGHNT, YYREEE (reference sequence). V shed 6 bases and J shed 3 bases, with 13 bases lying between them. This CDR3 has 14 amino acids. Written as DNA, the CDR3 is TGTGCCAGCACCACTGACTATATCTACAATGAGCAGTTCTTC. Amino acids: CASTTDYIYNEQFF.

In the case of this clone: Additional DNA sequences in this sample encode the identical CDR3. The chain links TRBV5-1 to TRBJ1-1, with TRBD1 as a possible D gene (5 bases). The CDR3 has 13 amino acids. Germline CDR1 is SGHRS and CDR2 is YFSETQ. Trimming left V 0 bases short and J 5 bases short, with 8 bases between. As DNA, the CDR3 is TGCGCCAGCAGCTTGGAGCGGGGGACTGAAGCTTTCTTT. It yields the protein CASSLERGTEAFF.

The chain carries TRBV7-8 and TRBJ1-1; a weak D match, TRBD1 (5 bases). Germline V gene lookup returns CDR1 SGHVS and CDR2 FQNEAQ. This CDR3 comprises 15 residues. Trimming removed 1 base at V and 1 base at J, with 10 bases between. The CDR3 DNA follows: TGTGCCAGCAGCTTAGGTGCAGGGAGGAACACTGAAGCTTTCTTT. As protein: CASSLGAGRNTEAFF. Complete variable domain (other parts from reference TRBV7-8 and TRBJ1-1): GAGVSQSPRYKVAKRGQDVALRCDPISGHVSLFWYQQALGQGPEFLTYFQNEAQLDKSGLPSDRFFAERPEGSVSTLKIQRTQQEDSAVYLCASSLGAGRNTEAFFGQGTRLTVV.

The chain has TRBV7-9 and TRBJ2-2; 7 nucleotides line up with TRBD1. Germline V lookup: CDR1 SEHNR, CDR2 FQNEAQ (reference sequence). CDR3 length equals 15 residues. Trimming took 5 bases from V and 5 from J; bases not matched to a gene: 8. The chain's CDR3 is CASSTRDSKTGELFF. In DNA form, the CDR3 reads TGTGCCAGCAGCACTAGGGACAGCAAGACCGGGGAGCTGTTTTTT.

This clone was picked up one time. The same CDR3 can be traced to other DNA sequences in this sample. The chain recombines TRBV5-1 with TRBJ2-6; D unresolved. The V gene lost 5 bases and the J gene lost 0 bases, with 6 bases spanning the gap. Germline values: CDR1 SGHRS, CDR2 YFSETQ. This CDR3 has 14 amino acids. The CDR3 nucleotides are TGCGCCAGCAGATGGAGCTCTGGGGCCAACGTCCTGACTTTC. Residues: CASRWSSGANVLTF.

This chain uses TRBV6-6 with TRBJ2-5; D remains unclear. CDR1 is MNHNY and CDR2 is SVGAGI in the germline V gene (reference sequence). This CDR3 contains 14 residues. Trimming took off 4 bases at V and 3 bases at J, with 12 bases between the two ends. The CDR3 bases are TGTGCCAGCAGTTCCCCTCACCATAAAGAGACCCAGTACTTC. This encodes CASSSPHHKETQYF.

The V call is TRBV7-2, the J call TRBJ2-4; 12 nucleotides match TRBD2. CDR1 SGHTA and CDR2 FQGNSA come from the germline V gene. V lost 10 bases to trimming and J lost 6 bases; unmatched junction nucleotides: 13. There are 16 residues in the CDR3. CDR3 residues: CATTQASGRAGNIQYF. CDR3 coding DNA: TGTGCCACCACTCAGGCTAGCGGGAGGGCCGGAAACATTCAGTACTTC.

The chain is built from TRBV5-4 and TRBJ1-4; D not resolved. The germline V gene encodes CDR1 SGHNT and CDR2 YYREEE (reference sequence). The CDR3 loop spans 12 amino acids. V lost 1 base, J lost 5 bases, and 3 bases lay in between. The CDR3 loop reads CASSLKNEKLFF. The CDR3 DNA sequence: TGTGCCAGCAGCTTGAAGAATGAAAAACTGTTTTTT.

This clone is a singleton in its sample. V and J are TRBV30 and TRBJ1-1, with D maybe TRBD1 (6 bases). Looked up from germline, CDR1 is GTSNPN and CDR2 is SVGIG (reference sequence). The CDR3 loop spans 17 amino acids. Between the trimmed V and J ends, which lost 0 bases and 1 base, there was a span of 18 bases. CDR3 region: CAWSVRGAGAKNTEAFF. The CDR3 DNA sequence: TGTGCCTGGAGTGTACGGGGGGCAGGGGCCAAGAACACTGAAGCTTTCTTT.

This clone occurred once. J is TRBJ2-2 and V is TRBV7-9; D is unresolved. This CDR3 spans 14 amino acids. The germline CDR1 and CDR2 sequences are SEHNR and FQNEAQ (reference sequence). V was shortened by 5 bases and J by 1 base, with 8 bases between the two germline ends. The CDR3 region is CASSPRGNTGELFF. The CDR3 nucleotides read TGTGCCAGCAGCCCGAGAGGGAACACCGGGGAGCTGTTTTTT.

The chain employs TRBV4-2 and TRBJ2-7; perhaps TRBD1 as D (5 bases). CDR1 is LGHNA and CDR2 is YNFKEQ in the germline V gene. CDR3 length: 16 residues. V lost 4 bases and J 0 bases, leaving 16 bases between the germline ends. The CDR3 is CASSPTPQETSYEQYF. The CDR3 bases are TGTGCCAGCAGCCCCACTCCACAGGAAACCTCCTACGAGCAGTACTTC.